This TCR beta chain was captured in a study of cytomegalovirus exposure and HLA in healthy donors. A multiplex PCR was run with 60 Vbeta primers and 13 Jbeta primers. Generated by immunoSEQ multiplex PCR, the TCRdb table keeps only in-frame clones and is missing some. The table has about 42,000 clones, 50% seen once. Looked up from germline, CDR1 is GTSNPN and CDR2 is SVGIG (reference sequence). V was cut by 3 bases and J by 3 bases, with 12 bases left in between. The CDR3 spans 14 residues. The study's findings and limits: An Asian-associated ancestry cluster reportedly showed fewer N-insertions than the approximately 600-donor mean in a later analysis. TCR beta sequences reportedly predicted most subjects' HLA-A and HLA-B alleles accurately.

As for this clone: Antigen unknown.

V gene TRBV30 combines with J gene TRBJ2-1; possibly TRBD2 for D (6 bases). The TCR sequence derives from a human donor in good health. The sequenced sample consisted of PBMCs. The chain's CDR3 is CAWRGAGHYNEQFF. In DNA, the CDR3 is TGTGCCTGGAGGGGAGCGGGCCACTACAATGAGCAGTTCTTC.